One sample yielded the 26 T cell receptor beta chains listed below, sequenced in a study of T cells after yellow fever vaccination. TCRdb itself ran the 5' RACE reads through MiXCR, one entry per CDR3 protein. This table holds roughly 330,000 distinct CDR3 sequences, 3% to 4.5% found once. Specimen: PBMCs, collected 5 days after the yellow fever booster vaccination. These receptors all come from a young man who received the YFV17D yellow fever vaccine.

This rearrangement joins TRBV10-3 to TRBJ2-1; 9 nucleotides agree with TRBD1. The V and J ends lost 5 bases and 6 bases, in that order; junction bases with no gene match: 5. Germline loops: CDR1 ENHRY, CDR2 SYGVKD. The CDR3 is 14 residues long. This CDR3 is CAISPDRGRNEQFF. In DNA, the CDR3 is TGTGCCATCAGTCCGGACAGGGGTCGCAATGAGCAGTTCTTC.

The rearrangement links TRBV14 to TRBJ2-1; TRBD2 matches 9 bases. V trimming: 2 bases; J trimming: 4 bases; junction bases outside the gene matches: 0. This CDR3 comprises 14 residues. CDR1 and CDR2 (germline): SGHDN, FVKESK. CDR3 bases: TGTGCCAGCAGCCAAACTAGCGGGTACAATGAGCAGTTCTTC. It encodes CASSQTSGYNEQFF.

This clonotype occurred many times. This chain connects TRBV5-6 to TRBJ2-3, with TRBD2 matching over 8 bases. The CDR3 covers 15 residues. Germline values: CDR1 SGHDT, CDR2 YYEEEE. V shed 3 bases and J 3 bases; nucleotides not matched to a gene: 6. CDR3 in amino acids: CASSSRGGSTDTQYF. CDR3 bases: TGTGCCAGCAGCTCTCGGGGGGGCTCGACAGATACGCAGTATTTT.

The chain combines TRBV18 with TRBJ1-1; D call uncertain. Germline CDR1 KGHSH, CDR2 LQKENI. CDR3 length: 15 amino acids. V was pared by 0 bases and J by 3 bases, with 11 bases between. CDR3 residues: CASSPPFGAYTEAFF. The CDR3 nucleotides are TGTGCCAGCTCACCACCTTTCGGAGCCTACACTGAAGCTTTCTTT.

The table lists this clonotype with a few counts. The chain couples TRBV5-1 to TRBJ2-4; 10 bases are shared with TRBD1. CDR3 length: 14 amino acids. Germline lookup yields CDR1 SGHRS and CDR2 YFSETQ. With V trimmed by 4 bases and J by 6 bases, 4 bases remained unmatched. CDR3 residues: CASSLGDRGNIQYF. In nucleotides, the CDR3 is TGCGCCAGCAGCCTGGGGGACAGGGGAAACATTCAGTACTTC.

At least ten counts were recorded for this clonotype. The CDR3 DNA sequence: TGCGCCAGCGGTCAGGCGTCCGAAGAGACCCAGTACTTC. Amino acid sequence: CASGQASEETQYF. The genes are TRBV4-1 and TRBJ2-5; D unresolved. CDR3 size: 13 residues. Germline CDR1 reads MGHRA; CDR2 reads YSYEKL. V lost 8 bases and J 3 bases, leaving 13 bases between the germline ends.

This clonotype was counted ten times or more. For the CDR3, the DNA is TGCAGCGTTGAAGGGGGGGGGCAAGAGACCCAGTACTTC. Protein sequence: CSVEGGGQETQYF. This rearrangement joins TRBV29-1 to TRBJ2-5; 7 bases are shared with TRBD2. The CDR3 runs 13 residues. Germline V CDR1 and CDR2: SQVTM, ANQGSEA. With V trimmed by 1 base and J by 2 bases, 1 base remained unmatched. Looking up the rest from reference TRBV29-1 and TRBJ2-5 gives the full variable domain: SAVISQKPSRDICQRGTSLTIQCQVDSQVTMMFWYRQQPGQSLTLIATANQGSEATYESGFVIDKFPISRPNLTFSTLTVSNMSPEDSSIYLCSVEGGGQETQYFGPGTRLLVL.

This clonotype was seen a few times. This chain uses TRBV29-1 with TRBJ2-3, with TRBD1 as a possible D gene (5 bases). The germline CDR1 and CDR2 sequences are SQVTM and ANQGSEA. V was trimmed by 5 bases and J by 2 bases, leaving 14 bases between them. This CDR3 spans 14 amino acids. DNA for the CDR3: TGCAGCGTTTATATAGGGGTGGACACAGATACGCAGTATTTT. Encoded protein: CSVYIGVDTDTQYF.

The sample holds many counts of this clonotype. The chain couples TRBV18 to TRBJ1-4; the match to TRBD1 covers 7 bases. Losses at the gene ends were 2 bases for V and 3 bases for J; bases not matched to a gene: 12. The CDR3 loop spans 18 amino acids. Germline V gene sequence: CDR1 KGHSH, CDR2 LQKENI. CDR3 in amino acids: CASSPSQNRGAANEKLFF. CDR3 DNA sequence: TGTGCCAGCTCACCAAGCCAGAACAGGGGTGCGGCTAATGAAAAACTGTTTTTT.

This clonotype was observed a few times. J is TRBJ2-1 and V is TRBV4-3, with D possibly matching TRBD2 (6 bases). Trimming shortened V by 0 bases and J by 8 bases, and 11 bases separated the two germline ends. Per germline, CDR1 LGHNA and CDR2 YSLEER. This CDR3 has 14 residues. The CDR3 DNA is TGCGCCAGCAGCCAAGACGGTGGAGGGGATGAGCAGTTCTTC. It is translated as CASSQDGGGDEQFF.

This clonotype appeared a few times. The rearrangement uses TRBV5-1 and TRBJ2-3; 12 bases fit TRBD1. V lost 4 bases to trimming and J lost 5 bases; unmatched junction nucleotides: 8. The CDR3 is 16 amino acids. Per the germline V gene, CDR1 is SGHRS and CDR2 is YFSETQ. The CDR3 DNA reads TGCGCCAGCAGCCGCGCGGGACAGGGGGCAGGAGATACGCAGTATTTT. It translates to CASSRAGQGAGDTQYF.

This clonotype was picked up a small number of times. This chain joins TRBV6-2 or TRBV6-3 and TRBJ2-3, with a weak D call TRBD1 (6 bases). The germline V gene encodes CDR1 MNHEY and CDR2 SVGEGT. Between the trimmed V and J ends, which lost 2 bases and 1 base, there was a span of 13 bases. The CDR3 runs to 16 residues. The CDR3 nucleotides are TGTGCCAGCAGTTACGATAGGACAGATCGCACAGATACGCAGTATTTT. It codes for CASSYDRTDRTDTQYF.

This clonotype was picked up a small number of times. The chain carries TRBV7-3 and TRBJ1-1; D not certain. The CDR3 totals 14 residues. The germline V gene has CDR1 SGHTA and CDR2 FQGTGA. The germline V and J ends were trimmed by 5 bases and 11 bases, with 21 bases remaining between them. This CDR3 is CASSPFSNPVAAFF. The DNA of the CDR3 is TGTGCCAGCAGCCCATTTTCGAACCCCGTAGCGGCTTTCTTT. Drawing the rest from reference TRBV7-3 and TRBJ1-1, the complete variable domain is GAGVSQTPSNKVTEKGKYVELRCDPISGHTALYWYRQSLGQGPEFLIYFQGTGAADDSGLPNDRFFAVRPEGSVSTLKIQRTERGDSAVYLCASSPFSNPVAAFFGQGTRLTVV.

This clonotype was seen at least ten times. J is TRBJ1-1 and V is TRBV6-5; D not resolved. Trimming shortened V by 8 bases and J by 8 bases, and 12 bases separated the two germline ends. The CDR3 runs 11 residues. The germline V gene has CDR1 MNHEY and CDR2 SVGAGI. CDR3 in amino acids: CASSRESEAFF. CDR3 nucleotide sequence: TGTGCCAGCTCTAGGGAGTCCGAAGCTTTCTTT.

The gene calls are TRBV29-1 and TRBJ2-1, with D perhaps assigned TRBD1 or TRBD2 (5 bases each). In germline, CDR1 is SQVTM, CDR2 ANQGSEA. Trimming removed 8 bases from V and 9 bases from J, with 20 bases in between. The CDR3 spans 13 residues. The CDR3 coding sequence is TGCAGCTTGCGACAGAGGGAAGAGGGTGAGCAGTTCTTC. Its translation is CSLRQREEGEQFF.

The sample holds a few counts of this clonotype. This chain links TRBV7-2 with TRBJ2-7; possibly TRBD1 for D (6 bases). Germline loops: CDR1 SGHTA, CDR2 FQGNSA. V was clipped by 5 bases and J by 11 bases, with 16 bases between them. The CDR3 is made up of 12 amino acids. CDR3 in amino acids: CASSKGDTLEYF. The CDR3 DNA sequence: TGTGCCAGCAGCAAAGGGGACACCTTGGAGTACTTC.

The chain is built from TRBV27 and TRBJ1-5, with D perhaps matching TRBD1 (6 bases). The V and J ends lost 6 bases and 7 bases respectively, with 13 bases between them. From germline, CDR1 is MNHEY and CDR2 SMNVEV (reference sequence). The CDR3 is made up of 13 amino acids. In nucleotides, the CDR3 is TGTGCCAGCAGCCCTACACAGGGACAGCCCCAGCATTTT. Translated: CASSPTQGQPQHF.

V and J are TRBV11-2 and TRBJ2-3; TRBD2 aligns across 9 bases. V lost 8 bases and J lost 5; bases outside the gene matches: 5. CDR3 size: 13 residues. The germline V gene encodes CDR1 SGHAT and CDR2 FQNNGV. The CDR3 spells CASGSGGGDTQYF. As DNA, the CDR3 is TGTGCCAGCGGTAGCGGGGGAGGAGATACGCAGTATTTT.

This clonotype was recorded at least ten times. This chain links TRBV12-3 or TRBV12-4 with TRBJ2-5; D gene ambiguous. The germline V and J ends were trimmed by 6 bases and 4 bases, with 15 bases remaining between them. This CDR3 spans 14 amino acids. The CDR3 nucleotides are TGTGCCAGCAGCCGCGTGAGCCGCCGAGAGACCCAGTACTTC. It codes for CASSRVSRRETQYF.

The sample holds many counts of this clonotype. The CDR3 region is CASSYSGGGESGEQYF. In DNA form, the CDR3 reads TGTGCCAGCAGTTACTCGGGGGGGGGCGAGTCAGGAGAGCAGTACTTC. The V gene is TRBV6-5, the J gene TRBJ2-7, with a weak D call TRBD2 (7 bases). V was trimmed by 0 bases and J by 7 bases, leaving 19 bases between them. CDR1 and CDR2 (germline): MNHEY, SVGAGI. This CDR3 spans 16 amino acids.

This clonotype was detected many times. The chain couples TRBV28 to TRBJ1-6; D not certain. The CDR3 has 14 residues. The V gene lost 3 bases and the J gene lost 10 bases, with 13 bases spanning the gap. Germline V gene sequence: CDR1 MDHEN, CDR2 SYDVKM. Here the CDR3 reads CASSLEVVISPLHF. Written as DNA, the CDR3 is TGTGCCAGCAGTTTGGAGGTCGTAATCTCACCCCTCCACTTT.

This clonotype appeared many times. The chain has TRBV27 and TRBJ2-6; D uncertain. The CDR3 spans 13 residues. Trimming pared 6 bases from V and 0 bases from J, leaving 3 bases between. In germline, CDR1 is MNHEY, CDR2 SMNVEV (reference sequence). The CDR3 DNA reads TGTGCCAGCAGGCTCTCTGGGGCCAACGTCCTGACTTTC. It encodes CASRLSGANVLTF.

In its sample, this clonotype was seen a few times. V usage is TRBV5-1 and J usage is TRBJ2-7, with 8 bases that match TRBD1. This CDR3 is built from 15 residues. Germline V gene data show CDR1 as SGHRS and CDR2 as YFSETQ. V was pared by 4 bases and J by 0 bases, with 6 bases of the junction left unmatched. The CDR3 coding sequence is TGCGCCAGCAGCCCTTGGACAGGGAGCTCCTACGAGCAGTACTTC. Encoded protein: CASSPWTGSSYEQYF. Using reference TRBV5-1 and TRBJ2-7 for the parts outside the CDR3, the full variable domain is KAGVTQTPRYLIKTRGQQVTLSCSPISGHRSVSWYQQTPGQGLQFLFEYFSETQRNKGNFPGRFSGRQFSNSRSEMNVSTLELGDSALYLCASSPWTGSSYEQYFGPGTRLTVT.

The sample holds many counts of this clonotype. This sequence joins TRBV12-3 or TRBV12-4 and TRBJ2-7; 8 nucleotides align to TRBD2. CDR3 size: 15 residues. V trimming: 6 bases; J trimming: 1 base; junction bases outside the gene matches: 8. CDR3 bases: TGTGCCAGCAGCCCCTCGCGGGGGGTGTCCTACGAGCAGTACTTC. As protein: CASSPSRGVSYEQYF.

This clonotype has a count of ten or more. The chain has TRBV20-1 and TRBJ1-1; D ambiguous. V was pared by 1 base and J by 4 bases, with 13 bases between. Per germline, CDR1 DFQATT and CDR2 SNEGSKA (reference sequence). This CDR3 has 14 amino acids. The chain's CDR3 is CSARVSMGSTEAFF. CDR3 in DNA: TGCAGTGCTAGAGTCTCCATGGGGAGCACTGAAGCTTTCTTT.

The chain recombines TRBV4-1 with TRBJ2-1; 11 bases fit TRBD1. V shed 6 bases, J shed 7 bases, and the junction held 8 bases outside the gene matches. The V gene's germline CDR1 is MGHRA and CDR2 YSYEKL. CDR3 size: 15 residues. This chain's CDR3 is CASRSPGQGVNEQFF. DNA for the CDR3: TGCGCCAGCAGGTCCCCGGGACAGGGGGTAAATGAGCAGTTCTTC.